At least ten counts were recorded for the clone carrying this TCR beta chain. This sample is part of a study of T-cell reconstitution after alpha-beta-depleted transplantation in children. Germline CDR1 ENHRY, CDR2 SYGVKD. CDR3 length: 14 residues. The ends lost 2 bases at V and 0 bases at J; junction bases unmatched: 0. The authors prepared the TCRbeta library with unique molecular identifiers. Via MiXCR, TCRdb re-called the PCR reads, giving one row per CDR3 protein. This sample carries 780,000 or so distinct CDR3 sequences, 16% of them seen once, and the ten largest clones take roughly 5%. The clonotype comes from a male patient younger than 18 who had a stem cell transplant for acute lymphoblastic leukemia, so the T cells may come from the graft donor. Material: PBMCs, mostly from graft donor cells, obtained 360 days after TCRalphabeta/CD19-depleted stem cell transplant. V is TRBV10-3 and J is TRBJ1-1, with 7 bases that match TRBD1. CDR3 protein: CAISERGLNTEAFF. The CDR3 DNA reads as TGTGCCATCAGTGAGAGGGGGCTGAACACTGAAGCTTTCTTT.